This T cell receptor (beta chain) was observed in a study of vaccination and CD4 T cells after COVID-19. Study as a whole: Overlapping peptides covering the spike proteins of SARS-CoV-2, HCoV-NL63, HCoV-OC43 and HCoV-229E were added to stimulate cells.

From germline, CDR1 is SEHNR and CDR2 FQNEAQ (reference sequence). The CDR3 has 16 residues. V dropped 2 bases and J dropped 8; count of bases not matched to a gene: 13. The treatment: roughly 10-day PBMC culture with coronavirus spike peptide pools or control peptides (ViraFEST assay). Peptide-pool expansion of antigen-specific T cells preceded TCR sequencing in ViraFEST. Comments on this clonotype: Its antigen is unidentified.

With the Oncomine TCR Beta short-read assay, DNA from cultured CD4+ T cells was sequenced. Via MiXCR, TCRdb re-called the PCR reads, giving one row per CDR3 protein. The top ten clones hold about 17% of a sample with tens of thousands of distinct CDR3 sequences, over 60% of them seen once. The sequence was obtained from a human donor who received a COVID-19 vaccine. Here the sequenced sample was CD4+ T cells from blood, cultured in vitro, taken after SARS-CoV-2 vaccination. The rearrangement uses TRBV7-9 and TRBJ1-1; the match to TRBD1 covers 8 bases. CDR3 sequence: CASSLQGAERASEAFF. The CDR3 DNA reads TGTGCCAGCAGCTTACAGGGGGCGGAACGGGCCTCCGAAGCTTTCTTT.